This paragraph reports one TCR beta chain. The antigen this receptor binds is unknown. Qualities for individual bases were not recorded, and no much larger clone is one base off. The study deep-sequenced TCR repertoires of sorted CD4+ and CD8+ blood T cells from severe aplastic anemia patients and healthy subjects. Ficoll-Paque density gradient centrifugation was used to isolate peripheral blood mononuclear cells. Before DNA extraction, CD4+ and CD8+ T cells were sorted by FACS or by magnetic beads. Genomic DNA served as template for TCR beta VDJ combination and CDR3 sequence profiling. An Illumina HiSeq 2000 was the platform used for TCR repertoire sequencing. The original pipeline was this. TRBV/TRBJ rearrangement plots, CDR3 size and DJ length profiles, and Simpson's diversity index were used to evaluate the repertoires. The immunodominant clone was defined as the most abundant DNA sequence in deep sequencing data. CDR3 amino acid sequences were screened for sharing across subjects and were compared with published repertoires and the VDJdb database. The raw public data were reprocessed by TCRdb itself: fastp quality trimming at Q25, MiXCR clonotype calling, in-frame beta chains only. Rows with a matching CDR3 protein are joined into one entry that keeps the most common DNA and genes. TCRdb, rather than the study authors, made the V and J calls. The sample records a few hundred thousand distinct CDR3 sequences, about 56% of which are singletons. Clones ranked in the top ten supply 7.5% to 9% of the sample.

These data belong to a study of CD8+CD57+ T cells in acquired aplastic anemia (dated by TCRdb to between 2018 and 2020). Concerning the study at large: A mean of approximately 2.9 ug of DNA, ranging from roughly 0.19 to 27.4 ug, was extracted from sorted CD4+ and CD8+ cells.

Including cysteine and phenylalanine, the CDR3 has 9 amino acids. The retained sequence is limited to the CDR3, 27 bases, with the frame set at the first base. The germline V gene sets CDR1 to SGHTS and CDR2 to YDEGEE. V sheds 8 bases and J sheds 12 bases, leaving 6 bases between their ends. Results and caveats for the whole study, not just this receptor: CD8+ Simpson's diversity did not differ significantly between patients and healthy controls (P=0.060). Although 25 to 30 CD8+ CDR3 sequences were shared by patients and controls, these sequences appeared highly expressed in patients and within the immunodominant clones of patients.

The sequence joins TRBV5-8 to TRBJ1-6, with the identity of the D gene unclear. The receptor was derived from a human donor with severe aplastic anemia or a healthy control (not recorded which). The sample taken for sequencing was sorted CD4+, CD8+, or CD8+CD57+ T cells (not recorded which) from PBMCs. The sequenced DNA: TGTGCCAGTTCTCAACCCCTCCACTTT. Its product reads: CASSQPLHF. Full variable domain (CDR3 extended with the reference TRBV5-8 and TRBJ1-6 proteins): EAGVTQSPTHLIKTRGQQATLRCSPISGHTSVYWYQQALGLGLQFLLWYDEGEERNRGNFPPRFSGRQFPNYSSELNVNALELEDSALYLCASSQPLHFGNGTRLTVT.